This TCR beta chain was recorded in a study of blood T cell repertoires in COVID-19. About the study: COVID-19 samples collected from the United States, Italy and Spain covered acute and convalescent phases.

This CDR3 is built from 17 residues. CDR1 is LGHNA and CDR2 is YSLEER in the germline V gene. V lost 4 bases to trimming and J lost 2 bases; unmatched junction nucleotides: 11. How the authors handled the data: Reference gene primer amplification yielded estimated nucleated cell counts. Method: immunoSEQ multiplex PCR; TCRdb's copy keeps in-frame clones and lacks some. V, J and clone size reflect that table, while D and trimming were determined from the DNA. This table has about 670,000 clones, about 90% appearing once. The origin of this receptor is a woman aged 18-30 years with acute or convalescent COVID-19. Sample: peripheral blood. The chain joins TRBV4-3 to TRBJ1-3; 7 bases align to TRBD1. CDR3 nucleotides: TGCGCCAGCAGCCTCCAAACAAATGGACAGGCTGGAAACACCATATATTTT. Its protein is CASSLQTNGQAGNTIYF.